These 18 T cell receptor beta chains originate from one sample sequenced in a study of T cells in Graves' hyperthyroidism and ophthalmopathy. Authors of the study amplified TCR beta CDR3 regions from RNA transcripts. An initial round of RT-PCR targeting the TCR CDR3 relied on the HTBI primer set. TCRdb redid the calling of the multiplex PCR reads with MiXCR, one entry per CDR3 protein. The table records 400,000 to 450,000 distinct CDR3 sequences, under 15% of them present only once. The specimen sequenced was blood. Receptors originate from a man aged 18 to 30 with Graves' ophthalmopathy.

The V and J genes are TRBV11-2 and TRBJ1-6; D possibly corresponds to TRBD1 (5 bases). There are 18 residues in the CDR3. Trimming cost V 1 base and J 0 bases, with 13 bases left between them. Germline lookup yields CDR1 SGHAT and CDR2 FQNNGV. The CDR3 nucleotides are TGTGCCAGCAGCTTAGGCAGGGAGAGAGGCTCCTATAATTCACCCCTCCACTTT. Encoded protein: CASSLGRERGSYNSPLHF.

This clonotype came up many times. The CDR3 protein is CASSQDGLGDTQYF. As DNA, the CDR3 is TGTGCCAGCAGCCAAGACGGCCTGGGGGATACGCAGTATTTT. The J gene is TRBJ2-3, the V gene TRBV3-1; no firm D call. This CDR3 comprises 14 residues. CDR1 is LGHDT, CDR2 YNNKEL, per germline (reference sequence). The ends were cut back, 0 bases at V and 6 bases at J, with 10 bases in the middle.

This clonotype was found many times. The gene calls are TRBV2 and TRBJ2-1; TRBD2 aligns across 7 bases. After removal of 4 bases from V and 2 bases from J, the junction contained 8 bases not matched to a gene. Per germline, CDR1 SNHLY and CDR2 FYNNEI. The CDR3 totals 16 residues. In DNA, the CDR3 is TGTGCCAGCAGTGGGCTGTGGGAGGGGCCCTACAATGAGCAGTTCTTC. This translates into CASSGLWEGPYNEQFF.

V is TRBV6-5 and J is TRBJ2-5; maybe TRBD2 (7 bases). Trimming removed 5 bases at V and 7 bases at J, with 17 bases between. Per germline, CDR1 MNHEY and CDR2 SVGAGI. CDR3 length equals 14 residues. As DNA, the CDR3 is TGTGCCAGCAGTCACCCCGGGGGGCTGCGGACCCAGTACTTC. It codes for CASSHPGGLRTQYF.

Ten or more counts support this clonotype. The chain employs TRBV10-3 and TRBJ2-3; 8 positions agree with TRBD2. V shed 5 bases, J shed 6 bases, and the junction held 7 bases outside the gene matches. Per germline, CDR1 ENHRY and CDR2 SYGVKD. The CDR3 has 14 residues. As DNA, the CDR3 is TGTGCCATCAGTCCGGGTAGCGGGACTGATACGCAGTATTTT. This encodes CAISPGSGTDTQYF.

In this sample, this clonotype turned up a few times. This rearrangement joins TRBV24-1 to TRBJ1-5, with D hard to call. Germline CDR1 KGHDR, CDR2 SFDVKD. The CDR3 is made up of 15 amino acids. V gave up 3 bases and J gave up 0 bases, with 8 bases separating them. This CDR3 reads CATSDIQNSNQPQHF. Written as DNA, the CDR3 is TGTGCCACCAGTGATATCCAAAATAGCAATCAGCCCCAGCATTTT.

Notes on this clonotype: This may be a read error, as it is one base from a much larger clone. The rearrangement links TRBV19 to TRBJ1-2; D is perhaps TRBD1 (5 bases). There are 15 residues in the CDR3. Germline V gene lookup returns CDR1 LNHDA and CDR2 SQIVND (reference sequence). DNA for the CDR3: TGTGCCAGTAGTATCACGGCAGGGCCGAACTATGGCTGCACCTTC. As protein: CASSITAGPNYGCTF.

This clonotype came up many times. CDR3 region: CSAREIGSHYGYTF. CDR3 nucleotides: TGCAGTGCTAGAGAAATCGGCAGCCACTATGGCTACACCTTC. The V call is TRBV20-1, the J call TRBJ1-2, with D unclear. Trimming took off 0 bases at V and 3 bases at J, with 11 bases between the two ends. Germline V CDR1 and CDR2: DFQATT, SNEGSKA (reference sequence). This CDR3 has 14 residues.

About this clonotype itself: This may come from a read error, since a much larger clone is one base off. The CDR3 does not end in the conserved phenylalanine or tryptophan, so this is likely a read error. V and J are TRBV7-6 and TRBJ1-1; perhaps TRBD1 as D (5 bases). The CDR3 totals 18 residues. The germline gives CDR1 SGHVS, CDR2 FNYEAQ. V was clipped by 5 bases and J by 0 bases, with 22 bases between them. CDR3 loop: CASSPSPYGTALNTEAFL. The DNA for the CDR3 is TGTGCCAGCAGCCCCTCCCCCTACGGGACCGCACTGAACACTGAAGCTTTCCTT.

This clonotype was observed a handful of times. This chain uses TRBV10-1 with TRBJ2-3; either TRBD1 or TRBD2 may fit D (5 bases each). The length of the CDR3 is 16 residues. The germline CDR1 and CDR2 sequences are WNHNN and SYGVQD (reference sequence). V lost 5 bases and J lost 4, with 19 bases in between. CDR3 coding DNA: TGCGCCAGCAGTAGTTATCAGGGACGAGGTTCAGATACGCAGTATTTT. Protein sequence: CASSSYQGRGSDTQYF.

Many counts were recorded for this clonotype. The chain links TRBV7-9 to TRBJ2-1, with D possibly being TRBD2 (6 bases). Trimming stripped 9 bases from V and 0 bases from J, with 9 bases between. CDR1 is SEHNR, CDR2 FQNEAQ, per germline (reference sequence). The CDR3 is 13 residues long. As DNA, the CDR3 is TGTGCCAGAGCGGGCAGCTCCTACAATGAGCAGTTCTTC. Translating it yields CARAGSSYNEQFF.

This clonotype was picked up a small number of times. The J gene is TRBJ2-5, the V gene TRBV19, with TRBD2 matching over 14 bases. CDR1 and CDR2 (germline): LNHDA, SQIVND (reference sequence). This CDR3 has 17 amino acids. V shed 9 bases and J 5 bases; nucleotides not matched to a gene: 14. Here the CDR3 DNA reads TGTGCCAGCCGCGCAGGGACTAGCGGGAGTCTCGGGGAGACCCAGTACTTC. This sequence encodes CASRAGTSGSLGETQYF. The full variable domain, rest sourced from reference TRBV19 and TRBJ2-5, is DGGITQSPKYLFRKEGQNVTLSCEQNLNHDAMYWYRQDPGQGLRLIYYSQIVNDFQKGDIAEGYSVSREKKESFPLTVTSAQKNPTAFYLCASRAGTSGSLGETQYFGPGTRLLVL.

V gene TRBV4-1 combines with J gene TRBJ2-7; D uncertain. Trimming removed 0 bases at V and 3 bases at J, with 12 bases between. The CDR3 contains 15 residues. Germline values: CDR1 MGHRA, CDR2 YSYEKL. The DNA for the CDR3 is TGCGCCAGCAGCCAAGAGGTGGCAGCTTTCTACGAGCAGTACTTC. This encodes CASSQEVAAFYEQYF.

This clonotype was seen many times. The chain links TRBV2 to TRBJ2-2; 9 bases are shared with TRBD2. This CDR3 is built from 14 residues. After removal of 4 bases from V and 7 bases from J, the junction contained 4 bases not matched to a gene. Germline V gene data show CDR1 as SNHLY and CDR2 as FYNNEI. The DNA of the CDR3 is TGTGCCAGCAGTGTCATAGCGGGGGTCGGGGAGCTGTTTTTT. Its protein product is CASSVIAGVGELFF.

The table lists this clonotype with a few counts. The chain uses TRBV19 and TRBJ1-1; D uncertain. The CDR3 runs to 14 residues. Between the trimmed V and J ends, which lost 3 bases and 8 bases, there was a span of 16 bases. Germline V gene data show CDR1 as LNHDA and CDR2 as SQIVND (reference sequence). The chain's CDR3 is CASSIAGSLGEAFF. CDR3 nucleotides: TGTGCCAGTAGTATCGCCGGAAGTTTAGGGGAAGCTTTCTTT.

This clonotype was observed at least ten times. J is TRBJ2-1 and V is TRBV5-1, with TRBD2 matching 10 bases. Germline V gives CDR1 SGHRS, CDR2 YFSETQ. The trim removed 4 bases at V and 7 bases at J, leaving 8 bases unmatched. The CDR3 sequence is 15 residues long. Here the CDR3 DNA reads TGCGCCAGCAGCACAGTAGCGGGAGGTGTTAATGAGCAGTTCTTC. This gives the protein CASSTVAGGVNEQFF.

This clonotype was detected many times. The chain recombines TRBV6-1 with TRBJ2-7; no clear D. Germline V lookup: CDR1 MNHNS, CDR2 SASEGT. The CDR3 extends over 15 amino acids. The germline V and J ends were trimmed by 5 bases and 0 bases, with 14 bases remaining between them. Here the CDR3 reads CASSYLPRSSYEQYF. The CDR3 nucleotides read TGTGCCAGCAGTTATCTACCCCGGAGCTCCTACGAGCAGTACTTC.

This clonotype came up many times. The rearrangement links TRBV11-1 to TRBJ1-3; D remains unclear. This CDR3 has 16 amino acids. Germline CDR1 is SGHAT and CDR2 is FQDESV (reference sequence). Trimming shortened V by 3 bases and J by 2 bases, and 14 bases separated the two germline ends. CDR3 region: CASSFQKGSPGNTIYF. In nucleotides, the CDR3 is TGTGCCAGCAGCTTCCAAAAGGGCAGCCCTGGAAACACCATATATTTT.